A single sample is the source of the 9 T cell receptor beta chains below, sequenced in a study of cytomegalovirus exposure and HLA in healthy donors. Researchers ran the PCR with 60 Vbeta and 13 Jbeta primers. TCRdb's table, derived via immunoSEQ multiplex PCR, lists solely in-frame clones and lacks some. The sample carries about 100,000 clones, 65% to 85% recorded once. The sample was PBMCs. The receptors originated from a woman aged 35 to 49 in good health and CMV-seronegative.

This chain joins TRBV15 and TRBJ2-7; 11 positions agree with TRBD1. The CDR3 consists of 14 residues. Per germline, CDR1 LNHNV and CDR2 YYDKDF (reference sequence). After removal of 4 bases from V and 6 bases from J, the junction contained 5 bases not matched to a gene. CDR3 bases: TGTGCCACCAGCACCGGACAGGGGGCGGTCGAGCAGTACTTC. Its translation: CATSTGQGAVEQYF.

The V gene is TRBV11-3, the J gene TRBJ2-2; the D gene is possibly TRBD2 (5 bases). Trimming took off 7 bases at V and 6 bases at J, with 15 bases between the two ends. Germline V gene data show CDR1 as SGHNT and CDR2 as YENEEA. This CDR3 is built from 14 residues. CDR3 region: CASTDGHSAGELFF. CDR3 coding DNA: TGTGCCAGCACCGATGGTCATAGCGCCGGGGAGCTGTTTTTT.

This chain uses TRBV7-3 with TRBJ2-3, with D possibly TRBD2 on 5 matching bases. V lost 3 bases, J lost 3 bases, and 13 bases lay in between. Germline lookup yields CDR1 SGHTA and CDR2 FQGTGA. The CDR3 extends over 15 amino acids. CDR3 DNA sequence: TGTGCCAGCAGCTTGTCGGGGTCGGGGACAGATACGCAGTATTTT. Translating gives CASSLSGSGTDTQYF.

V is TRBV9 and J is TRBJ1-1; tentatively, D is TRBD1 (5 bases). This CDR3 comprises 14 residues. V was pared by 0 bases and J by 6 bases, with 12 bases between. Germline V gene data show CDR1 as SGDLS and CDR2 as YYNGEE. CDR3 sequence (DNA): TGTGCCAGCAGCGTAGGCCCAGGGTGGGCTGAAGCTTTCTTT. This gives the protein CASSVGPGWAEAFF.

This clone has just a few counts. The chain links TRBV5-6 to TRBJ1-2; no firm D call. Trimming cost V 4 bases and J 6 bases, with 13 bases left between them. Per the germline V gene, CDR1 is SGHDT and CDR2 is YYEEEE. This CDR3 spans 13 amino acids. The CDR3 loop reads CASSPFPGNGYTF. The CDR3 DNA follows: TGTGCCAGCAGCCCCTTCCCGGGGAATGGCTACACCTTC.

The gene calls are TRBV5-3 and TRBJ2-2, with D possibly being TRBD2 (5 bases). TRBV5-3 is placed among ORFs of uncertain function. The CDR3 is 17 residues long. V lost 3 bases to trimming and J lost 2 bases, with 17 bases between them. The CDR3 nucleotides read TGTGCCAGAAGCTCCCAAAGTGCCGGGGTTAACACCGGGGAGCTGTTTTTT. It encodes CARSSQSAGVNTGELFF.

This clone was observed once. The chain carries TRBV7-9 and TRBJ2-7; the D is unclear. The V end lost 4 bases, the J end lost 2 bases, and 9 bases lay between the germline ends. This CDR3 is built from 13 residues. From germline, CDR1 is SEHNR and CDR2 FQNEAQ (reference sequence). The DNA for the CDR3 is TGTGCCAGCAGCTCGCCCACAACCTACGAGCAGTACTTC. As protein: CASSSPTTYEQYF.

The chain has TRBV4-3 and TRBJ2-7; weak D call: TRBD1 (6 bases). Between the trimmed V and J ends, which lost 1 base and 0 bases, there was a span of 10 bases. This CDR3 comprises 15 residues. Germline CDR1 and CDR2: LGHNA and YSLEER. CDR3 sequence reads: CASSQGTGTSYEQYF. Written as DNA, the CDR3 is TGCGCCAGCAGCCAAGGAACAGGGACCTCCTACGAGCAGTACTTC.

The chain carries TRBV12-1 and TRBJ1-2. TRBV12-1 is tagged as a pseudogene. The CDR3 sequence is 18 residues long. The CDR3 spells CASSPPPLSGGSHYGYTF. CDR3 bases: TGTGCCAGCAGCCCCCCCCCTTTATCAGGCGGGTCTCACTATGGCTACACCTTC.